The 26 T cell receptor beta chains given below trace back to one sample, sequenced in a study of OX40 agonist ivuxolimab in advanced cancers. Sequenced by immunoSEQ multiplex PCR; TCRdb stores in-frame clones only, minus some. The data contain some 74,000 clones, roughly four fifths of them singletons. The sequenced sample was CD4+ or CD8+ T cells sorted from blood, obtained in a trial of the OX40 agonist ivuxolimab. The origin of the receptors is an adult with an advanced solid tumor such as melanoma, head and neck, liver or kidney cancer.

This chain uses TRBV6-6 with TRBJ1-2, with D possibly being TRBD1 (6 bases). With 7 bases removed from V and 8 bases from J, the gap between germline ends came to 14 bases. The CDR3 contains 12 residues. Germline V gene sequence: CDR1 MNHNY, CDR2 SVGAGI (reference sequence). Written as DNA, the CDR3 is TGTGCCAGCACTAAGGGGGGGGAGGGCTACACCTTC. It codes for CASTKGGEGYTF.

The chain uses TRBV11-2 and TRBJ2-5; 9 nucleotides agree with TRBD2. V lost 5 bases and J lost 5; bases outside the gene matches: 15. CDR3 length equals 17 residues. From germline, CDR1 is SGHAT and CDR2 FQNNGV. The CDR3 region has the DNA TGTGCCAGCAGCCGTTTTAAGGTAGCGGGAGTTGGGGAGACCCAGTACTTC. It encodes CASSRFKVAGVGETQYF.

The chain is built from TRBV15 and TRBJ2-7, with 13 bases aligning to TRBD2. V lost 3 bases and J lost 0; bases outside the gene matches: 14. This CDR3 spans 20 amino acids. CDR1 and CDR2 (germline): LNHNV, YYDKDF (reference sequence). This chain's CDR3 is CATSSPLPGLAGVTSYEQYF. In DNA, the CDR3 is TGTGCCACCAGCAGTCCTCTGCCCGGACTAGCGGGGGTAACCTCCTACGAGCAGTACTTC. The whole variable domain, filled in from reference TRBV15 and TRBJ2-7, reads DAMVIQNPRYQVTQFGKPVTLSCSQTLNHNVMYWYQQKSSQAPKLLFHYYDKDFNNEADTPDNFQSRRPNTSFCFLDIRSPGLGDTAMYLCATSSPLPGLAGVTSYEQYFGPGTRLTVT.

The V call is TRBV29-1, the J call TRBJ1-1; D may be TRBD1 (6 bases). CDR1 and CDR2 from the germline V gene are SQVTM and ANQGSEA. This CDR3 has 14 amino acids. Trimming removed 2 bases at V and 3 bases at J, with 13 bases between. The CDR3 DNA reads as TGCAGCGTTGAACCGGGACACTGGCACACTGAAGCTTTCTTT. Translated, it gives CSVEPGHWHTEAFF. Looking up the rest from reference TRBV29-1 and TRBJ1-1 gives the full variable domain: SAVISQKPSRDICQRGTSLTIQCQVDSQVTMMFWYRQQPGQSLTLIATANQGSEATYESGFVIDKFPISRPNLTFSTLTVSNMSPEDSSIYLCSVEPGHWHTEAFFGQGTRLTVV.

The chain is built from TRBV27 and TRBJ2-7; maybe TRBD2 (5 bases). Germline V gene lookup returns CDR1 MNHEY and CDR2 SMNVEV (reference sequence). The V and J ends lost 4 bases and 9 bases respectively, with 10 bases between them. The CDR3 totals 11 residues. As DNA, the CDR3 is TGTGCCAGCAGTTACGCGGGTGGGCAGTACTTC. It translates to CASSYAGGQYF.

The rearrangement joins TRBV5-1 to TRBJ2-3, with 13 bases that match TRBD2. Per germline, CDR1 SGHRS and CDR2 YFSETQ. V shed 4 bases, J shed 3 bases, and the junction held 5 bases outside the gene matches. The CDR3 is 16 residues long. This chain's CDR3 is CASSKTSGGSTDTQYF. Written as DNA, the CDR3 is TGCGCCAGCAGCAAGACTAGCGGGGGGTCTACAGATACGCAGTATTTT.

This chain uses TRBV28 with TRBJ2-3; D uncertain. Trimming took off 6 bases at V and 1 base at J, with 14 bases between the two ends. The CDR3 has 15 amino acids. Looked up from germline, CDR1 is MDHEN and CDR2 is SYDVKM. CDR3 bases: TGTGCCAGCAGGACCCAGGTTTTCCGCACAGATACGCAGTATTTT. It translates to CASRTQVFRTDTQYF.

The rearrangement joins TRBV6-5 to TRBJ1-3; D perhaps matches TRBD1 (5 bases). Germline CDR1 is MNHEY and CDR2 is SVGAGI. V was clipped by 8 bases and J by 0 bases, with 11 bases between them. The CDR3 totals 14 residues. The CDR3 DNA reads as TGTGCCAGCGGACAAGACAGCTCTGGAAACACCATATATTTT. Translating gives CASGQDSSGNTIYF.

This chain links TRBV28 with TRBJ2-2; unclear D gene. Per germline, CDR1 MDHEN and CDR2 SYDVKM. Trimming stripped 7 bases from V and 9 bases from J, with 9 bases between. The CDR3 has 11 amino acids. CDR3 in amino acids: CASKLPRELFF. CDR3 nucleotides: TGTGCCAGCAAACTTCCACGGGAGCTGTTTTTT.

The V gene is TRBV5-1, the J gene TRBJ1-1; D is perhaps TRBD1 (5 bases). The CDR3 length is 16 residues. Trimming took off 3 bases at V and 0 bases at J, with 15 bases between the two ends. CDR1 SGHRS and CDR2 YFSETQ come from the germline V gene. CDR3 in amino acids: CASSWSFSGMNTEAFF. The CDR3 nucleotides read TGCGCCAGCAGCTGGTCCTTTTCAGGGATGAACACTGAAGCTTTCTTT. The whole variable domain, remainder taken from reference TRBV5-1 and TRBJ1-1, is KAGVTQTPRYLIKTRGQQVTLSCSPISGHRSVSWYQQTPGQGLQFLFEYFSETQRNKGNFPGRFSGRQFSNSRSEMNVSTLELGDSALYLCASSWSFSGMNTEAFFGQGTRLTVV.

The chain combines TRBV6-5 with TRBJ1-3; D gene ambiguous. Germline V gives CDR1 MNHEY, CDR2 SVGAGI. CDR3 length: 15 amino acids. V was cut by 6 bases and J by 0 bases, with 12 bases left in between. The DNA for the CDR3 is TGTGCCAGCAGGTACGGACGGTACTCTGGAAACACCATATATTTT. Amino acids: CASRYGRYSGNTIYF.

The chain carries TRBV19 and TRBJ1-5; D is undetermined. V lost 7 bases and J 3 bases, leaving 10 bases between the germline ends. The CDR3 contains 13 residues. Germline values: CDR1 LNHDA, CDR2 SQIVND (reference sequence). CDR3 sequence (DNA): TGTGCCAGTAATGACAACTACAATCAGCCCCAGCATTTT. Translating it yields CASNDNYNQPQHF.

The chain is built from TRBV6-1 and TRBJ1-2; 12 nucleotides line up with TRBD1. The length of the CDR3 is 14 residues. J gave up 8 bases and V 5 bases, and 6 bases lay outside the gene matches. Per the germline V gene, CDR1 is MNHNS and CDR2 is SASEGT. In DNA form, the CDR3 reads TGTGCCAGCAGTTCGGGACAGGGGGCCGGCGGCTACACCTTC. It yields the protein CASSSGQGAGGYTF.

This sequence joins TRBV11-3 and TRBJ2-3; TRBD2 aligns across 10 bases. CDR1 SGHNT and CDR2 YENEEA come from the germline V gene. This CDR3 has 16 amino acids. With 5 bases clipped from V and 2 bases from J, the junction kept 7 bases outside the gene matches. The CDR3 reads CASSAGGLAVTDTQYF. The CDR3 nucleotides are TGTGCCAGCAGCGCCGGCGGACTAGCGGTCACAGATACGCAGTATTTT.

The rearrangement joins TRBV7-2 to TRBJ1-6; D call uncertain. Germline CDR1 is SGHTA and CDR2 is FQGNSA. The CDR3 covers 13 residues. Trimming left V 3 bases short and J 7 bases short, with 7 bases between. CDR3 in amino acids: CASSLPGNSPLHF. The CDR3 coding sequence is TGTGCCAGCAGCTTGCCGGGAAATTCACCCCTCCACTTT. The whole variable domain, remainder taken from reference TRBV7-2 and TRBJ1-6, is GAGVSQSPSNKVTEKGKDVELRCDPISGHTALYWYRQSLGQGLEFLIYFQGNSAPDKSGLPSDRFSAERTGGSVSTLTIQRTQQEDSAVYLCASSLPGNSPLHFGNGTRLTVT.

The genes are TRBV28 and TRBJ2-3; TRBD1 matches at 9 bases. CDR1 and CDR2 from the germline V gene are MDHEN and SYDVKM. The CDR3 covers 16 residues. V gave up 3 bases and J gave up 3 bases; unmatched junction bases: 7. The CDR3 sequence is CASSFLDRGWTDTQYF. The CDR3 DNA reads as TGTGCCAGCAGTTTTTTGGACAGGGGATGGACAGATACGCAGTATTTT.

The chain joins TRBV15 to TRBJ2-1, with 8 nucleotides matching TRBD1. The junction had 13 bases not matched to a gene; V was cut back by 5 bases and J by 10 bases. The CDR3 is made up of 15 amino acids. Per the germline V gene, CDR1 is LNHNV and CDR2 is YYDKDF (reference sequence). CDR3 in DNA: TGTGCCACCAGCGAGGGGACAGGAACGGGTAGGGAGCAGTTCTTC. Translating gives CATSEGTGTGREQFF.

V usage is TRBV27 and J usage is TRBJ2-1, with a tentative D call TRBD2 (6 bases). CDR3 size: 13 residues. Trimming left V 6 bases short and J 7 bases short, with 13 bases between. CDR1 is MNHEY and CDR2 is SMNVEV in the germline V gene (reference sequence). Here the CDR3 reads CASSLAAGNEQFF. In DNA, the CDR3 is TGTGCCAGCAGCCTAGCTGCGGGGAATGAGCAGTTCTTC.

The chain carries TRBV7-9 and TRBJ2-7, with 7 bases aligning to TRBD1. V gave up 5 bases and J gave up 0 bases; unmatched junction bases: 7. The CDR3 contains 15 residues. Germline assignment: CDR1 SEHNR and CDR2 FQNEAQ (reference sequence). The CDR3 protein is CASSLTGTDSYEQYF. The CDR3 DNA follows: TGTGCCAGCAGCCTTACCGGGACAGACTCCTACGAGCAGTACTTC.

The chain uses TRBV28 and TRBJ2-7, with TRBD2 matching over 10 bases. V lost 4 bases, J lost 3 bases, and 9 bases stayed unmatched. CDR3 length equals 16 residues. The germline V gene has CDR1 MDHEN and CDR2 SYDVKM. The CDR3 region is CASSSWYERGGYEQYF. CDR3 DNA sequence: TGTGCCAGCAGTTCTTGGTATGAGCGGGGGGGCTACGAGCAGTACTTC.

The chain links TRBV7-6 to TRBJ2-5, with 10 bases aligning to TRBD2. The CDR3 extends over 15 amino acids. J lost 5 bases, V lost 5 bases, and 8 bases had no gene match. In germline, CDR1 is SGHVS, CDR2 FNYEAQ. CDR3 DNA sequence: TGTGCCAGCAGCAAACTCAGCGGGAGGGAGGAGACCCAGTACTTC. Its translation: CASSKLSGREETQYF.

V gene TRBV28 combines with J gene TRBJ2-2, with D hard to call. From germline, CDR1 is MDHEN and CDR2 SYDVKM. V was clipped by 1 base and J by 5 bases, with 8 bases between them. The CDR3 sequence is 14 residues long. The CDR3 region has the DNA TGTGCCAGCAGTTTATCCTTACAAACCGGGGAGCTGTTTTTT. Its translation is CASSLSLQTGELFF.

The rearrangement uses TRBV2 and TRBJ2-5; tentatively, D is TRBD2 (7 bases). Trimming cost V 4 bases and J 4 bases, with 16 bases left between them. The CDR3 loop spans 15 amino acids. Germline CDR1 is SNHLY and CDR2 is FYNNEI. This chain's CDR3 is CASSGASGGAETQYF. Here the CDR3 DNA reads TGTGCCAGCAGTGGGGCGTCGGGGGGCGCAGAGACCCAGTACTTC.

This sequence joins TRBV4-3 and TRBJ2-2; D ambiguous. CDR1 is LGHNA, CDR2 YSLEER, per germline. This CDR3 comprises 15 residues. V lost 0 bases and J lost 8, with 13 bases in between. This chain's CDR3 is CASSQDNQASGELFF. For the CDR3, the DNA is TGCGCCAGCAGCCAAGATAATCAGGCATCGGGGGAGCTGTTTTTT.

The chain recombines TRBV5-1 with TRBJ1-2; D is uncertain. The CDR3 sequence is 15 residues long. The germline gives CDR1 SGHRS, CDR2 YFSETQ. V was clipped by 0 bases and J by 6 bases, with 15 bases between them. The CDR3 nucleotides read TGCGCCAGCAGCTTGGGAGGACCATCATCTCATGGCTACACCTTC. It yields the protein CASSLGGPSSHGYTF.

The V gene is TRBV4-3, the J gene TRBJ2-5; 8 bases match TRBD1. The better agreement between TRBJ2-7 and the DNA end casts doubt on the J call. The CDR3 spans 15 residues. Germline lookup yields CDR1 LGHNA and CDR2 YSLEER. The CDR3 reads CASSQYSRGPYEQYF. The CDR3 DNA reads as TGCGCCAGCAGCCAATATAGCAGGGGGCCCTACGAGCAGTACTTC.